A selection of T cell receptor beta chains follows, all from one sample in a study of T cell repertoires and HLA-DP antigens. Repertoires were generated with immunoSEQ multiplex PCR, while TCRdb's copy carries only in-frame clones and drops some. The sample includes about 110,000 clones, approximately 92% of them seen just once. These receptors are not linked to any known antigen. The sample taken for sequencing was CD4+ T cells from PBMCs. The receptors come from a woman between 18 and 29 years old in good health and CMV-seronegative. The CDR3 runs from the conserved cysteine through the conserved F or W. Fields, in order: V gene, clone size, D gene, J gene, CDR3 DNA, CDR3 protein. The D gene is left open where the match is weak. Clone size, where shown, is once, few, many, or a class for clones that have expanded.

TRBV5-1	-	-	TRBJ2-7	TGCGCCAGCAAGAACCGGGACACTACCTACGAGCAGTACTTC	CASKNRDTTYEQYF
TRBV5-4	-	TRBD2	TRBJ2-2	TGTGCCAGCAGCGGGACTAGCGGGAAAGGAGGGGCCGGGGAGCTGTTTTTT	CASSGTSGKGGAGELFF
TRBV4-2	-	TRBD1	TRBJ2-5	TGTGCCAGCAGCCAAGATTCAACCGGGACAGGGGAAGAGACCCAGTACTTC	CASSQDSTGTGEETQYF
TRBV5-4	few	-	TRBJ1-6	TGTGCCAGCAGCTTGAAAGGGAGGACTAATTCACCCCTCCACTTT	CASSLKGRTNSPLHF
TRBV7-2	once	-	TRBJ1-5	TGTGCCAGCAGCTTCTCCTACAGCCTCAATCAGCCCCAGCATTTT	CASSFSYSLNQPQHF
TRBV28	once	-	TRBJ1-5	TGTGCCAGCAGTTTCGCGGCATCGCAATATAGCAATCAGCCCCAGCATTTT	CASSFAASQYSNQPQHF
TRBV28	-	TRBD1	TRBJ2-5	TGTGCCAGCACCCTACAGGGGGCGGTAGGCGAGACCCAGTACTTC	CASTLQGAVGETQYF
TRBV2	-	-	TRBJ2-2	TGTGCCAGCAGCGAAGCAGGGACAACGAACACCGGGGAGCTGTTTTTT	CASSEAGTTNTGELFF
TRBV19	-	-	TRBJ1-2	TGTGCCAGTAGTACACAGGGCAGGGACTATGGCTACACCTTC	CASSTQGRDYGYTF
TRBV7-2	-	TRBD1	TRBJ1-2	TGTGCCAGCAGTTACGGACAGGGGCGCTATGGCTACACCTTC	CASSYGQGRYGYTF
TRBV19	-	TRBD2	TRBJ2-3	TGTGCCAGTAGTAGAAGACTAGCGGGGGGCTACACAGATACGCAGTATTTT	CASSRRLAGGYTDTQYF
TRBV5-1	-	TRBD1	TRBJ2-3	TGCGCCAGCAGCACGGGGACAGGGAGCACAGATACGCAGTATTTT	CASSTGTGSTDTQYF
TRBV28	-	TRBD2	TRBJ2-5	TGTGCCAGCAGCCCCCACGGTCCGCTAGCGGGGGGGCCCTTGGAGACCCAGTACTTC	CASSPHGPLAGGPLETQYF
TRBV5-8	-	TRBD1	TRBJ1-6	TGTGCCAGCAGCCGCCGGACAGGATCCTATTCACCCCTCCACTTT	CASSRRTGSYSPLHF
TRBV4-3	once	TRBD2	TRBJ2-3	TGCGCCAGCAGCCAACGACTAGCCGATACGCAGTATTTT	CASSQRLADTQYF
TRBV19	-	TRBD1	TRBJ2-7	TGTGCCAGTAGTGGATACAGGGGGCGAGGGTCCTACGAGCAGTACTTC	CASSGYRGRGSYEQYF
TRBV5-6	-	-	TRBJ1-1	TGTGCCAGCAGTTACGGCGGGGTGTCGACTGAAGCTTTCTTT	CASSYGGVSTEAFF
TRBV2	-	TRBD2	TRBJ2-6	TGTGCCAGCAGCCATACTAGCGGGAGGGCCCCTGGGGCCAACGTCCTGACTTTC	CASSHTSGRAPGANVLTF